The clone carrying this T cell receptor beta chain was seen a few times. The antigen remains unidentified. It may be a read error: a sequence one base away is much more abundant. Genomic DNA constituted the template upon which TCR beta VDJ and CDR3 profiling was performed. TCRdb processed the reads anew with MiXCR; each CDR3 protein has one entry. The sample has more than 250,000 distinct CDR3 sequences, approximately 56% seen once; the top ten hold less than 10%. Germline V gene data show CDR1 as MNHEY and CDR2 as SVGAGI. The V end lost 4 bases, the J end lost 0 bases, and 4 bases lay between the germline ends. CDR3 length: 12 amino acids. This sample is drawn from a study of CD8+CD57+ T cells in acquired aplastic anemia. The overall study: Recorded DNA amounts for sorted CD4+ and CD8+ cells had an average of approximately 3 ug.

Whole-study findings and limits: In CD8+ cells, Simpson's diversity showed no significant difference between patients and controls. Patients and controls had in common approximately 28 CD8+ CDR3 sequences.

The sequence was obtained from a human donor with severe aplastic anemia or a healthy control (not recorded which). The sequencing input was sorted CD4+, CD8+, or CD8+CD57+ T cells (not recorded which) from PBMCs. This rearrangement joins TRBV6-5 to TRBJ2-7; D is uncertain. CDR3: CASSLFSYEQYF. CDR3 coding DNA: TGTGCCAGCAGTTTATTCTCCTACGAGCAGTACTTC.